The 8 T cell receptor beta chains below were found in one sample sequenced in a study of T-cell reconstitution after alpha-beta-depleted transplantation in children. Unique molecular identifiers were used to barcode this TCRbeta library. MiXCR, run by TCRdb on the PCR reads, gives a single entry per CDR3 protein. The table shows approximately 500,000 distinct CDR3 sequences, with roughly a tenth occurring only once. The sequencing here drew on PBMCs, taken before TCRalphabeta/CD19-depleted stem cell transplant. These TCRs come from a child under 10 years old with inherited bone marrow failure, due to receive a stem cell transplant.

CDR3 in DNA: TGCAGTGCCCCCACGCCCTGGGGAAAAGAGACCCAGTACTTC. It yields the protein CSAPTPWGKETQYF. The chain has TRBV20-1 and TRBJ2-5; D is ambiguous. CDR3 length equals 14 residues. V was trimmed by 6 bases and J by 3 bases, leaving 17 bases between them. CDR1 DFQATT and CDR2 SNEGSKA come from the germline V gene (reference sequence).

This clonotype was counted many times. The chain employs TRBV4-2 and TRBJ2-5, with 11 bases identical to TRBD2. V lost 4 bases, J lost 6 bases, and 7 bases stayed unmatched. This CDR3 region has 15 residues. Germline V lookup: CDR1 LGHNA, CDR2 YNFKEQ. The CDR3 nucleotides read TGTGCCAGCAGCCCAAAAACTAGCGGGAGTAAGACCCAGTACTTC. Its translation: CASSPKTSGSKTQYF.

This chain joins TRBV2 and TRBJ1-6; D gene ambiguous. The CDR3 contains 14 residues. Deletions cut 6 bases from V and 10 bases from J, with 16 bases between. Germline V lookup: CDR1 SNHLY, CDR2 FYNNEI. In DNA form, the CDR3 reads TGTGCCAGCAGGGTTATCTCTGGACGGTCACCCCTCCACTTT. Its protein is CASRVISGRSPLHF. Full variable domain (missing parts from reference TRBV2 and TRBJ1-6): EPEVTQTPSHQVTQMGQEVILRCVPISNHLYFYWYRQILGQKVEFLVSFYNNEISEKSEIFDDQFSVERPDGSNFTLKIRSTKLEDSAMYFCASRVISGRSPLHFGNGTRLTVT.

This clonotype came up a few times. The V call is TRBV20-1, the J call TRBJ2-7; D is ambiguous. CDR1 DFQATT and CDR2 SNEGSKA come from the germline V gene (reference sequence). The CDR3 totals 11 residues. Trimming shortened V by 3 bases and J by 4 bases, and 7 bases separated the two germline ends. CDR3 DNA sequence: TGCAGTGCTAGCGCAGTTTACGAGCAGTACTTC. It codes for CSASAVYEQYF.

This clonotype was seen more than once but under ten times. The rearrangement joins TRBV28 to TRBJ2-2; weak D call: TRBD2 (6 bases). The CDR3 is made up of 18 amino acids. Trimming removed 2 bases at V and 0 bases at J, with 16 bases between. Germline CDR1 MDHEN, CDR2 SYDVKM. The CDR3 spells CASSLIYHSGSNTGELFF. DNA of the CDR3: TGTGCCAGCAGTTTAATCTATCATAGCGGATCGAACACCGGGGAGCTGTTTTTT.

V usage is TRBV19 and J usage is TRBJ1-5; no firm D call. Germline V gene data show CDR1 as LNHDA and CDR2 as SQIVND (reference sequence). V was trimmed by 6 bases and J by 0 bases, leaving 9 bases between them. This CDR3 comprises 14 residues. The CDR3 sequence: CASRYHFSNQPQHF. CDR3 nucleotide sequence: TGTGCCAGTAGATACCACTTTAGCAATCAGCCCCAGCATTTT.

This clonotype was observed many times. The rearrangement joins TRBV20-1 to TRBJ2-5, with D unresolved. In germline, CDR1 is DFQATT, CDR2 SNEGSKA (reference sequence). Trimming pared 0 bases from V and 3 bases from J, leaving 11 bases between. CDR3 length equals 14 residues. CDR3 coding DNA: TGCAGTGCTAGAGATCGGGTAATAGAAGAGACCCAGTACTTC. Its protein is CSARDRVIEETQYF.

This clonotype has ten or more counts. The chain employs TRBV20-1 and TRBJ2-5, with 11 bases aligning to TRBD2. This CDR3 has 14 amino acids. Germline V CDR1 and CDR2: DFQATT, SNEGSKA (reference sequence). V trimming: 4 bases; J trimming: 5 bases; junction bases outside the gene matches: 6. CDR3 sequence: CSANPSGRMETQYF. The CDR3 bases are TGCAGTGCTAACCCTAGCGGGAGGATGGAGACCCAGTACTTC.